This T cell receptor beta chain was identified in a study of shared clonotypes between healthy human individuals. Libraries were prepared by immunoSEQ multiplex PCR; TCRdb keeps only in-frame clonotypes and omits some of them. In the table there are 2 million to 2.5 million clones, 85% to 95% of which are singletons. The CDR3 is 15 residues long. V was shortened by 1 base and J by 2 bases, with 9 bases between the two germline ends. CDR1 and CDR2 from the germline V gene are SGHNT and YENEEA. This clonotype originated in a man aged 18 to 30 in good health. The V and J genes are TRBV11-3 and TRBJ1-3; a possible D gene is TRBD1 (5 bases). The material sequenced was naive CD4+ T cells sorted from blood. Subset defined: CD45RA+ positively selected. The CDR3 spells CASSLGMGPGNTIYF. CDR3 bases: TGTGCCAGCAGCTTAGGGATGGGGCCTGGAAACACCATATATTTT.